This T cell receptor (beta chain) emerged from a study of blood T cell repertoires in COVID-19. Here immunoSEQ multiplex PCR was the method, and the copy in TCRdb shows in-frame clones only, minus some. Among a few hundred thousand clones, about 81% were seen once, and the ten largest hold about 9%. The CDR3 is made up of 15 amino acids. Germline-derived CDR1 and CDR2 are LNHDA and SQIVND (reference sequence). Trimming at V came to 8 bases and at J to 6 bases, leaving 13 bases not matched to a gene. Material for sequencing was PBMCs or T cells enriched from blood (not recorded which). The chain combines TRBV19 with TRBJ2-3; TRBD2 matches 8 bases. The receptor comes from a man aged 40-50 years who had recovered from COVID-19. CDR3 protein: CASSRTSGEGDTQYF. DNA of the CDR3: TGTGCCAGTTCAAGAACTAGCGGTGAGGGGGATACGCAGTATTTT.